This TCR beta chain comes out of a study of a mutant IDH1 vaccine in newly diagnosed glioma. Study context: Patients under treatment included about 62% males and 37.5% females and had a mean age of around 40 years.

The time point: week 47, end of study. One vaccine dose held 300 ug of mutant IDH1 20-mer peptide and came with topical imiquimod. Patients were given eight vaccinations, scheduled in weeks 1, 3, 5, 7, 11, 15, 19 and 23. There were new WHO grade 3 or 4 astrocytomas in the donors, and these were IDH1-mutant and ATRX-lost. The V and J ends lost 10 bases and 7 bases respectively, with 14 bases between them. CDR3 length: 12 amino acids. Germline V lookup: CDR1 ENHRY, CDR2 SYGVKD. The method was immunoSEQ multiplex PCR; TCRdb's version includes in-frame clones alone and lacks a portion of them. This table holds about 56,000 clones, approximately 75% found once. On this clone: Its antigen remains unknown.

The clonotype originates from a man in his fifties with glioma. The chain carries TRBV10-3 and TRBJ1-5; unclear D gene. The input for sequencing was PBMCs, taken from a glioma patient whose treatment included an IDH1 peptide vaccine. CDR3 residues: CANPKDWQPQHF. In DNA form, the CDR3 reads TGTGCCAATCCAAAGGACTGGCAGCCCCAGCATTTT.